The source of this T cell receptor (beta chain) is a study of PD-L1 blockade in urothelial cancer. Sequencing used immunoSEQ multiplex PCR; TCRdb keeps in-frame clones, though not all of them. The table shows about 120,000 clones, with roughly 82% occurring only once. Noted time point: peripheral blood 6 weeks after treatment start. This receptor was obtained from a man aged 50 to 59 with urothelial cancer. The specimen was PBMCs, collected around atezolizumab (anti-PD-L1) treatment.

The CDR3 coding sequence is TGTGCCAGCAGTCTCAATCCGGGACAGGGGGCGCGAGGCAGGGAGACCCAGTACTTC. This gives the protein CASSLNPGQGARGRETQYF. V and J are TRBV9 and TRBJ2-5, with 12 positions matching TRBD1. The trim removed 5 bases at V and 5 bases at J, leaving 19 bases unmatched. Germline V gene sequence: CDR1 SGDLS, CDR2 YYNGEE. This CDR3 region has 19 residues. Full variable domain (rest looked up from reference TRBV9 and TRBJ2-5): DSGVTQTPKHLITATGQRVTLRCSPRSGDLSVYWYQQSLDQGLQFLIQYYNGEERAKGNILERFSAQQFPDLHSELNLSSLELGDSALYFCASSLNPGQGARGRETQYFGPGTRLLVL.